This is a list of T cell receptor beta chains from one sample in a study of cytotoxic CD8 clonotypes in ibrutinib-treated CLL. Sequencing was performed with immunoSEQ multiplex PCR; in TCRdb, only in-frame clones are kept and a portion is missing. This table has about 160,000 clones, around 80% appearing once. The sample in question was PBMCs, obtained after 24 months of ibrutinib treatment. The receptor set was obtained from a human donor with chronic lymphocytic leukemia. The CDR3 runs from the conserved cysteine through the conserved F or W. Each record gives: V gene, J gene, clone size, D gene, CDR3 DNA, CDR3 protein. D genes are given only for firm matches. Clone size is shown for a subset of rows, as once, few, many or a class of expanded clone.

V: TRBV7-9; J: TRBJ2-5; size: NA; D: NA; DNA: TGTGCCAGCAGTTTTTCCGGGACTCAAGGAGAGACCCAGTACTTC; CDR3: CASSFSGTQGETQYF
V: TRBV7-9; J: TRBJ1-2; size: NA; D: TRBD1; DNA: TGTGCCAGCAACAAAGGGGACAGGCGGTCCTATGGCTACACCTTC; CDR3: CASNKGDRRSYGYTF
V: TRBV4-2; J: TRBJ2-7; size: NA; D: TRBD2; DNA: TGTGCCAGCAGCCAAGCGGCGGGGGTTTCCTACGAGCAGTACTTC; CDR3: CASSQAAGVSYEQYF
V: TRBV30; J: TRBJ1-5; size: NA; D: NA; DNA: TGTGCCTGGAGTCGAGGTGGGGGAGGTCAGCCCCAGCATTTT; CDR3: CAWSRGGGGQPQHF
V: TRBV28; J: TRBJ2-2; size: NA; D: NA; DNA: TGTGCCAGCAGATTCAGCGGAACTACGAACACCGGGGAGCTGTTTTTT; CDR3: CASRFSGTTNTGELFF
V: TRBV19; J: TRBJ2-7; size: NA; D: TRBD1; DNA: TGTGCCAGTAGTGCGCAGGACAGGGGCTACGAGCAGTACTTC; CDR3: CASSAQDRGYEQYF
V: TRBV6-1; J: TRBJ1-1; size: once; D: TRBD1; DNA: TGTGCCAGCAGCCAGGGGGCGCCCACTGAAGCTTTCTTT; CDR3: CASSQGAPTEAFF
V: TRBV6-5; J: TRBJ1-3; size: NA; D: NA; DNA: TGTGCCAGCAGTTACAGAGGACAGTGGGCGGGAAACACCATATATTTT; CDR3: CASSYRGQWAGNTIYF
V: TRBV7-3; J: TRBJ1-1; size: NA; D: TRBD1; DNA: TGTGCCAGCAGCGCGGGACAGGGTCACACTGAAGCTTTCTTT; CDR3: CASSAGQGHTEAFF
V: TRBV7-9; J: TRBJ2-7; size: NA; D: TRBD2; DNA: TGTGCCAGCAGCTTAGCGTTTGGACTAGCGGCGATACAGTACTTC; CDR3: CASSLAFGLAAIQYF
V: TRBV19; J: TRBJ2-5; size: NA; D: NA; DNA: TGTGCCAGTAGTATGGGCAGGGTGGGGTACGGGCAAGAGACCCAGTACTTC; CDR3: CASSMGRVGYGQETQYF
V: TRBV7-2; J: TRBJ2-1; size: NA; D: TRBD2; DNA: TGTGCCAGCAGCTTAGAATGGGTGGGAGGGCCCTCGCCCTTTGATGAGCAGTTCTTC; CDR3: CASSLEWVGGPSPFDEQFF
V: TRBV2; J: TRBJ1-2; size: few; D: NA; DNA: TGTGCCAGCAGTGAAGAGGGGTTGGACTATGGCTACACCTTC; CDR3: CASSEEGLDYGYTF
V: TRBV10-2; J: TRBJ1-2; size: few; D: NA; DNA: TGCGCCAGCAGTGCTTCGGGGGGCTATGGCTACACCTTC; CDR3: CASSASGGYGYTF
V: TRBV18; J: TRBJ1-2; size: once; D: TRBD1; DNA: TGTGCCAGCTCACCCTCAATCCCTGACAGGGCTGATGGCTACACCTTC; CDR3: CASSPSIPDRADGYTF
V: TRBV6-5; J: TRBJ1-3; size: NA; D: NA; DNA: TGTGCCAGCAGTTACGAGGGGGCTGGAAACACCATATATTTT; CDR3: CASSYEGAGNTIYF
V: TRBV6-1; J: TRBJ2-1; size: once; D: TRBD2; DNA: TGTGCCAGCAGTAAGAGCGGGGGGGCCTACAATGAGCAGTTCTTC; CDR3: CASSKSGGAYNEQFF
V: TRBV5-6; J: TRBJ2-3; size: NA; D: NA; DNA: TGTGCCAGCTCCGTACGGGGAGGGGGATACACAGATACGCAGTATTTT; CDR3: CASSVRGGGYTDTQYF
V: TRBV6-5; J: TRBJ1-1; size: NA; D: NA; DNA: TGTGCCAGCAAGATGGACGGGTCGAACACTGAAGCTTTCTTT; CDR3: CASKMDGSNTEAFF
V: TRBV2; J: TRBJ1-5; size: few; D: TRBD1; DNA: TGTGCCAGCGGTCAGTCGACAGGGCTTAGCAATCAGCCCCAGCATTTT; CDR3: CASGQSTGLSNQPQHF
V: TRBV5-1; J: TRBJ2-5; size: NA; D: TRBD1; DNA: TGCGCCAGCAGCTTGGCCGGACAGGGGGAGACCCAGTACTTC; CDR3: CASSLAGQGETQYF
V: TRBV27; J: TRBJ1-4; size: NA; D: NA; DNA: TGTGCCAGCAGGCGGGAAACTAATGAAAAACTGTTTTTT; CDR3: CASRRETNEKLFF
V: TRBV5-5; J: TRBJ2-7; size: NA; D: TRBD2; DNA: TGTGCCAGCAGCTTGGTCCCAGCGGGAGGGGTTATCTCCTACGAGCAGTACTTC; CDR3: CASSLVPAGGVISYEQYF
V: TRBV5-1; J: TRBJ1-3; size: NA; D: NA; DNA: TGCGCCAGCAGCCCTCTCTCTGGAAACACCATATATTTT; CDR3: CASSPLSGNTIYF
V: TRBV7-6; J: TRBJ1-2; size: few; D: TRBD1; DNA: TGTGCCAGCAGCTTTACAGGGGGTGGTGGCTACACCTTC; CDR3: CASSFTGGGGYTF
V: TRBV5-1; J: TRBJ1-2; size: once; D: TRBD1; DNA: TGCGCCAGCAGCTTGGGACAGGGGGCTTACTATGGCTACACCTTC; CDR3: CASSLGQGAYYGYTF
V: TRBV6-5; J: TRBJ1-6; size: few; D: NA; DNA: TGTGCCAGCAGTTTGTTGGGGTGGGATTCACCCCTCCACTTT; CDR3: CASSLLGWDSPLHF
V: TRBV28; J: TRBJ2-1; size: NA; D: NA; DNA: TGTGCCAGCACCAGCGGGACAATAAATGAGCAGTTCTTC; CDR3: CASTSGTINEQFF
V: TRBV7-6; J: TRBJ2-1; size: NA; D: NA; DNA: TGTGCCAGCAGCTCTACCCCGGGTGATGAGCAGTTCTTC; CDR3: CASSSTPGDEQFF
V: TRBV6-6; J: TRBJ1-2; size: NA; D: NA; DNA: TGTGCCACGGCCAACTCAGGGCGGAGAAGCTATGGCTACACCTTC; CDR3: CATANSGRRSYGYTF
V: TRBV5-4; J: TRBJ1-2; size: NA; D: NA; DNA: TGTGCCAGCAGCGGCGGGGCCCGGGGGGCTTCAAGTGTTAGCTATGGCTACACCTTC; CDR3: CASSGGARGASSVSYGYTF
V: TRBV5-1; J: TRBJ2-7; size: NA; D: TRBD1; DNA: TGCGCCAGCAGCCCCTTGGACAGGGCTTACGAGCAGTACTTC; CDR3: CASSPLDRAYEQYF
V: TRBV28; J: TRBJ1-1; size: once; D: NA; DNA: TGTGCCACTAGGGAGCAGGGGAGCACTGAAGCTTTCTTT; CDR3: CATREQGSTEAFF
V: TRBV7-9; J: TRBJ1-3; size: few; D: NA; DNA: TGTGCCAGCCGACCAGTACTCTCTGGAAACACCATATATTTT; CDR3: CASRPVLSGNTIYF
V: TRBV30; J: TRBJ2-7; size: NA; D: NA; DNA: TGTGCCTGGAGTCGGGGTGATGTCTACGAGCAGTACTTC; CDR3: CAWSRGDVYEQYF
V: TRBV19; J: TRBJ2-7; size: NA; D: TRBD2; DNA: TGTGCCAGTAGTATAACGGGAGGGCGGGCGTACTTC; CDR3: CASSITGGRAYF
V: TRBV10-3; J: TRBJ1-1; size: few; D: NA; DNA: TGTGCCATCAGTGAGGCTGGAGAAGCTTTCTTT; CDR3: CAISEAGEAFF
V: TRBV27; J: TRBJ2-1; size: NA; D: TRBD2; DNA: TGTGCCAGCAGTCGGGAGGGCCAAGATGAGCAGTTCTTC; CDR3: CASSREGQDEQFF
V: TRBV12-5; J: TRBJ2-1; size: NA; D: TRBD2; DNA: TGTGCTAGTGGTTTGGTAAGTCTAGCGGGAGTAGCCTACAATGAGCAGTTCTTC; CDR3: CASGLVSLAGVAYNEQFF
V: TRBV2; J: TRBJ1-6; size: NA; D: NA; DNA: TGTGCCAGCAGTGGGCCCGGACGGGGGGTTAATTCACCCCTCCACTTT; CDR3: CASSGPGRGVNSPLHF
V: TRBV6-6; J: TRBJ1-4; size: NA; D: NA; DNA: TGTGCCAGCAACGGGGTTGGTGAAAAACTGTTTTTT; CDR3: CASNGVGEKLFF
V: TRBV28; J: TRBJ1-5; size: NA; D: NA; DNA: TGTGCCAGCAGTTCCGGACACAATCAGCCCCAGCATTTT; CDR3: CASSSGHNQPQHF
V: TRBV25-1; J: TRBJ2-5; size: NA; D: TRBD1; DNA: TGTGCCAGCAGAAGGGGGCTAGAGACCCAGTACTTC; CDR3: CASRRGLETQYF
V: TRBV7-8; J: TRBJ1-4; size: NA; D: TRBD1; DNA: TGTGCCAGCAGCCCCCAGGGACAGGGGATGACTAATGAAAAACTGTTTTTT; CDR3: CASSPQGQGMTNEKLFF
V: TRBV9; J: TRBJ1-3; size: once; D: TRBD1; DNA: TGTGCCAGCAGCTCACAGGGGAGAGCTGGAAACACCATATATTTT; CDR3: CASSSQGRAGNTIYF
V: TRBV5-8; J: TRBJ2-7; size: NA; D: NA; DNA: TGTGCCAGCAGCGACCAGGGATCCTACGAGCAGTACTTC; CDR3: CASSDQGSYEQYF
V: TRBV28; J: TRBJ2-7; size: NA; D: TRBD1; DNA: TGTGCCAGCATGACGGGGACAGGGTTATTTTACGAGCAGTACTTC; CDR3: CASMTGTGLFYEQYF
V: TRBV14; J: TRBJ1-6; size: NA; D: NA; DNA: TGTGCCAGCAGTCGCCGGGCGGGGACGAATAATTCACCCCTCCACTTT; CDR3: CASSRRAGTNNSPLHF
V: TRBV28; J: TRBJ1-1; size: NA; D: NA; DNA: TGTGCCAGCAGTTTATGGCATATTCCGGCGACGAACACTGAAGCTTTCTTT; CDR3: CASSLWHIPATNTEAFF
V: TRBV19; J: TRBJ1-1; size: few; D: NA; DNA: TGTGCCAGTAGTAACACAGAAGCTTTCTTT; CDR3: CASSNTEAFF
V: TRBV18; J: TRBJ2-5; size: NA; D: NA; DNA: TGTGCCAGCTCAACGGGACTGGGTAAGGAGACCCAGTACTTC; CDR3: CASSTGLGKETQYF
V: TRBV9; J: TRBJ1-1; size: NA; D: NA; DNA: TGTGCCAGCAGCGCAGGGGTTGAAACTGAAGCTTTCTTT; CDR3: CASSAGVETEAFF
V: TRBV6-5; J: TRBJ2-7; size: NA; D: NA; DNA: TGTGCCAGCAGTTCGCGGATGGGAGGCCCCTACGAGCAGTACTTC; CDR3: CASSSRMGGPYEQYF
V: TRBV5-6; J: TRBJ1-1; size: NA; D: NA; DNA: TGTGCCAGCAGCTACCTCGACAGGTTGAACACTGAAGCTTTCTTT; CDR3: CASSYLDRLNTEAFF
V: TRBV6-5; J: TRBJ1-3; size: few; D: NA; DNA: TGTGCCAGCAGTTACTCGACAGCGAACTCTGGAAACACCATATATTTT; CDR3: CASSYSTANSGNTIYF
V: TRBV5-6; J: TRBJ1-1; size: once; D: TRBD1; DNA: TGTGCCAGCAGCTTGCGGACAGGGCTTGACACTGAAGCTTTCTTT; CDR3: CASSLRTGLDTEAFF
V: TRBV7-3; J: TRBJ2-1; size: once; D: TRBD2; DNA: TGTGCCAGCAGCCCGGGACTAGCGGGAGGTTATGAGCAGTTCTTC; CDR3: CASSPGLAGGYEQFF
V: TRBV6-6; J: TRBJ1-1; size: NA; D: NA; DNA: TGTGCCAGCAGCACCTTAAGGGTTGCTTTCTTT; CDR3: CASSTLRVAFF
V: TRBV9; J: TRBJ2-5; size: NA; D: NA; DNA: TGTGCCAGCAGCGTAAGGGGTCATCAGGAGACCCAGTACTTC; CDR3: CASSVRGHQETQYF
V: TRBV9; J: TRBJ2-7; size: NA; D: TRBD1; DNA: TGTGCCAGCAGCGTGGACAGGGGGCCGACCTACGAGCAGTACTTC; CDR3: CASSVDRGPTYEQYF